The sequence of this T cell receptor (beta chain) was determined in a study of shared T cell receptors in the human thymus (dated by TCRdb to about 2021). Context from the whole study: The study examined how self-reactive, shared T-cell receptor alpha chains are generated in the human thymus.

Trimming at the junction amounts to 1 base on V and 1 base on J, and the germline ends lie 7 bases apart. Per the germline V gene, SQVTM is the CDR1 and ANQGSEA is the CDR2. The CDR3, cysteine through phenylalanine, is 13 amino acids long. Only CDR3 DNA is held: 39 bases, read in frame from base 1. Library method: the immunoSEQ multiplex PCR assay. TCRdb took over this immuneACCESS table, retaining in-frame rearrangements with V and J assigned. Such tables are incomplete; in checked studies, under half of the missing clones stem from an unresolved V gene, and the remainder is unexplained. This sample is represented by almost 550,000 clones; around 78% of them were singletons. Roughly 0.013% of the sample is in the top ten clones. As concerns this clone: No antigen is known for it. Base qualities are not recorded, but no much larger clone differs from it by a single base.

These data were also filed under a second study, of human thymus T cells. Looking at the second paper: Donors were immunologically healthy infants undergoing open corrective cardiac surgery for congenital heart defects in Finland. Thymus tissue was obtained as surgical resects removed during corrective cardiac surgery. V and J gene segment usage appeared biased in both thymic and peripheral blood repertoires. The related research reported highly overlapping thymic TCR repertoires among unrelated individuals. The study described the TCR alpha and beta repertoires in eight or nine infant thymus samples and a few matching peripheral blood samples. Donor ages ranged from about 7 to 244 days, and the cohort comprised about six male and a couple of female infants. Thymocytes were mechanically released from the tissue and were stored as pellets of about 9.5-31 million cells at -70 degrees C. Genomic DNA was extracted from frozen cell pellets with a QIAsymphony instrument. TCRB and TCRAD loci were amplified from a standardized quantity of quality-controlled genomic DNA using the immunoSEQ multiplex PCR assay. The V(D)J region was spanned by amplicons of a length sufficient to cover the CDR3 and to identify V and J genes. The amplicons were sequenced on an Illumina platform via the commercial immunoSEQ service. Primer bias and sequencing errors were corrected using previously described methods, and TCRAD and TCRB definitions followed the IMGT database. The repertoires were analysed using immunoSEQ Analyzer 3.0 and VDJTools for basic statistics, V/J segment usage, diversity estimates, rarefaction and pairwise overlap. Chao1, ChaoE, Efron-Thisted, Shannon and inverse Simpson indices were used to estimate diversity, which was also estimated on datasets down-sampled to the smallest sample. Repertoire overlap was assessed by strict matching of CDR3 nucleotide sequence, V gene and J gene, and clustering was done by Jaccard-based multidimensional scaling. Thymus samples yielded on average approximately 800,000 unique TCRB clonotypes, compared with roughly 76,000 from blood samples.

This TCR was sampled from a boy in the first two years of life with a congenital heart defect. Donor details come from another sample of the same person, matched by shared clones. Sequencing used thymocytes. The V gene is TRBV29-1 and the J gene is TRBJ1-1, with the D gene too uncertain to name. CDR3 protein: CSVEVRGNTEAFF. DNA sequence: TGCAGCGTTGAAGTCAGAGGGAACACTGAAGCTTTCTTT.